What follows is one T cell receptor (beta chain) and its context. Data came from immunoSEQ multiplex PCR; TCRdb stores just in-frame clones and leaves some out. Of 30,000 to 35,000 clones listed, over 90% are singletons. The data belong to a study of blood T cell repertoires in COVID-19. This sequence originates from a human donor in a cohort sampled during active COVID-19. Sequencing used peripheral blood.

The CDR3 loop reads CASSFPSDQGNNEKLFF. CDR3 nucleotide sequence: TGTGCCAGCAGCTTTCCCAGTGATCAGGGAAATAATGAAAAACTGTTTTTT. The chain employs TRBV11-2 and TRBJ1-4, with D tentatively TRBD1 (5 bases). The length of the CDR3 is 17 residues. In germline, CDR1 is SGHAT, CDR2 FQNNGV. The V gene lost 3 bases and the J gene lost 4 bases, with 18 bases spanning the gap.